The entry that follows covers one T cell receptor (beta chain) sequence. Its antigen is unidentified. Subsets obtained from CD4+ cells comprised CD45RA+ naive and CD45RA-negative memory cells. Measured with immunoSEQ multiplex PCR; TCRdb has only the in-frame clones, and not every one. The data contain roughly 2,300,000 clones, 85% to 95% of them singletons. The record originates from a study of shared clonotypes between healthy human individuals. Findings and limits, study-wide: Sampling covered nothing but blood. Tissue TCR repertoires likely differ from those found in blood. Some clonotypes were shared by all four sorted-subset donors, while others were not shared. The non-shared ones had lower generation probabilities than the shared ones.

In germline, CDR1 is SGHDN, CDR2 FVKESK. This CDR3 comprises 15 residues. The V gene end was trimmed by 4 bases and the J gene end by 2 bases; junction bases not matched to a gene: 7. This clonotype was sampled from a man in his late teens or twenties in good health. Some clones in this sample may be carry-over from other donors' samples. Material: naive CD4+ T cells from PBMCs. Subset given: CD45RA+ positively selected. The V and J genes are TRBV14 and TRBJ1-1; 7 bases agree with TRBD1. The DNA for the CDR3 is TGTGCCAGCAGCCCTTGGACAGGCTATAACACTGAAGCTTTCTTT. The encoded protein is CASSPWTGYNTEAFF.